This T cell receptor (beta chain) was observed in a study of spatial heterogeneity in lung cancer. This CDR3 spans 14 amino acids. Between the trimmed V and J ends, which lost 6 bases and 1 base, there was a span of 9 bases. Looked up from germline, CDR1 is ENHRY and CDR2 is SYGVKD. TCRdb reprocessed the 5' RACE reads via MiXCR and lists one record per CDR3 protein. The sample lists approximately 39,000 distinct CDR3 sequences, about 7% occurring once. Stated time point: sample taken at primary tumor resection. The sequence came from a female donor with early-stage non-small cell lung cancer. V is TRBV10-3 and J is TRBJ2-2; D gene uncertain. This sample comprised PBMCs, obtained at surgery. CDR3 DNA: TGTGCCATCAGGGGCCTGTGGAACACCGGGGAGCTGTTTTTT. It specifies CAIRGLWNTGELFF.